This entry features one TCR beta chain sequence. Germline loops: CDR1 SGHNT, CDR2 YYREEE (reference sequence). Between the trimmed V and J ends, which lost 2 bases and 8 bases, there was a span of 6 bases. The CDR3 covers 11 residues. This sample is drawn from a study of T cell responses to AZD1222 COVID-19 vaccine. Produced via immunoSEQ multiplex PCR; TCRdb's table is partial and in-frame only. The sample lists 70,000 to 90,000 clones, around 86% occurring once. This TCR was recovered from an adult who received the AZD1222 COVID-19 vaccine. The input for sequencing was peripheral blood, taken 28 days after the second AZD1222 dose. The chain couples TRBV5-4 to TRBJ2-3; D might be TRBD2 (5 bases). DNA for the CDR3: TGTGCCAGCAGCTTAGGAGGTACGCAGTATTTT. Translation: CASSLGGTQYF. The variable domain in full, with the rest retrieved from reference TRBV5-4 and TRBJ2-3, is ETGVTQSPTHLIKTRGQQVTLRCSSQSGHNTVSWYQQALGQGPQFIFQYYREEENGRGNFPPRFSGLQFPNYSSELNVNALELDDSALYLCASSLGGTQYFGPGTRLTVL.